These 25 T cell receptor beta chains were all obtained from the same sample, sequenced in a study of T cells in Graves' hyperthyroidism and ophthalmopathy. There were TCR beta CDR3 regions amplified from RNA transcripts. First-round RT-PCR of the TCR CDR3 relied on the HTBI primer set. MiXCR, run by TCRdb on the multiplex PCR reads, gives a single entry per CDR3 protein. The data contain 92,000 or so distinct CDR3 sequences, just over 50% of them singletons. Specimen: blood. The receptors shown here come from a woman in her thirties or forties with Graves' hyperthyroidism.

This clonotype appeared many times. V and J are TRBV7-3 and TRBJ2-7; D is unclear. The CDR3 sequence is 13 residues long. The V end lost 0 bases, the J end lost 5 bases, and 8 bases lay between the germline ends. Germline V gene data show CDR1 as SGHTA and CDR2 as FQGTGA. The CDR3: CASSLTGFDEQYF. CDR3 sequence (DNA): TGTGCCAGCAGCTTAACAGGGTTCGACGAGCAGTACTTC.

The chain joins TRBV29-1 to TRBJ1-5, with 9 bases identical to TRBD1. Germline V CDR1 and CDR2: SQVTM, ANQGSEA. The CDR3 has 15 residues. V shed 6 bases and J 8 bases; nucleotides not matched to a gene: 14. The CDR3, as DNA: TGCAGCGTCATACAGGGGGCTAGGATGTTAGAGCCCCAGCATTTT. Its protein product is CSVIQGARMLEPQHF.

The chain couples TRBV2 to TRBJ1-5, with D unresolved. Germline V gene sequence: CDR1 SNHLY, CDR2 FYNNEI. The CDR3 extends over 15 amino acids. Trimming pared 2 bases from V and 0 bases from J, leaving 8 bases between. The CDR3 region is CASSERAVSNQPQHF. In DNA form, the CDR3 reads TGTGCCAGCAGTGAACGGGCCGTTAGCAATCAGCCCCAGCATTTT.

The CDR3 loop reads CASSGRQYF. In nucleotides, the CDR3 is TGTGCCAGCAGTGGGAGACAGTACTTC. The chain combines TRBV6-1 with TRBJ2-7; D unclear. Germline CDR1 reads MNHNS; CDR2 reads SASEGT. V gave up 4 bases and J gave up 10 bases, with 5 bases separating them. The CDR3 has 9 amino acids.

In its sample, this clonotype was seen many times. The genes are TRBV28 and TRBJ2-5, with D perhaps TRBD1 (6 bases). Germline assignment: CDR1 MDHEN and CDR2 SYDVKM. Trimming cost V 2 bases and J 2 bases, with 9 bases left between them. The CDR3 has 14 amino acids. The chain's CDR3 is CASSLAGTQETQYF. CDR3 nucleotides: TGTGCCAGCAGTTTAGCCGGGACACAAGAGACCCAGTACTTC.

V usage is TRBV5-1 and J usage is TRBJ2-3, with 7 bases aligning to TRBD1. V lost 3 bases and J lost 0; bases outside the gene matches: 13. Per the germline V gene, CDR1 is SGHRS and CDR2 is YFSETQ. The CDR3 loop spans 18 amino acids. Here the CDR3 reads CASSSLTGVGASTDTQYF. CDR3 in DNA: TGCGCCAGCAGCTCGCTCACAGGGGTAGGGGCCAGCACAGATACGCAGTATTTT.

This CDR3 reads CAIAGQGAGSGANVLTF. The CDR3 DNA sequence: TGTGCCATCGCCGGACAGGGGGCCGGGTCTGGGGCCAACGTCCTGACTTTC. The chain combines TRBV10-3 with TRBJ2-6, with 11 nucleotides matching TRBD1. The CDR3 is 17 amino acids. The J segment lost 1 base and the V segment lost 8 bases, leaving 7 bases of the junction unmatched. Per germline, CDR1 ENHRY and CDR2 SYGVKD.

The CDR3 region is CSASTGQGRHTF. Written as DNA, the CDR3 is TGCAGTGCTAGTACGGGGCAGGGAAGACACACCTTC. The rearrangement uses TRBV20-1 and TRBJ1-2; perhaps TRBD1 as D (5 bases). Trimming pared 3 bases from V and 12 bases from J, leaving 17 bases between. This CDR3 spans 12 amino acids. Germline V gives CDR1 DFQATT, CDR2 SNEGSKA (reference sequence).

This clonotype occurred once. This chain links TRBV10-3 with TRBJ1-2, with a tentative D call TRBD1 (5 bases). Trimming removed 5 bases from V and 6 bases from J, with 13 bases in between. CDR1 ENHRY and CDR2 SYGVKD come from the germline V gene. This CDR3 has 13 residues. The CDR3: CAISPGGDDGYTF. The DNA of the CDR3 is TGTGCCATCAGTCCTGGCGGGGACGATGGCTACACCTTC.

This clonotype occurred a few times. The V gene is TRBV7-2, the J gene TRBJ2-3; D remains ambiguous. Germline V lookup: CDR1 SGHTA, CDR2 FQGNSA. This CDR3 region has 14 residues. V dropped 5 bases and J dropped 0 bases, with 9 bases sitting between them. CDR3 residues: CASSQIGSTDTQYF. Here the CDR3 DNA reads TGTGCCAGCAGCCAAATAGGGAGCACAGATACGCAGTATTTT.

This chain connects TRBV6-4 to TRBJ2-5, with no clear D. There are 13 residues in the CDR3. Germline V gene lookup returns CDR1 MRHNA and CDR2 SNTAGT. V was clipped by 0 bases and J by 5 bases, with 7 bases between them. The CDR3 DNA is TGTGCCAGCAGTGACTCGACGGGCGAGACCCAGTACTTC. It translates to CASSDSTGETQYF.

The J gene is TRBJ1-2, the V gene TRBV2; tentatively, D is TRBD1 (6 bases). Germline CDR1 and CDR2: SNHLY and FYNNEI. Trimming pared 6 bases from V and 7 bases from J, leaving 15 bases between. CDR3 length: 13 residues. The CDR3 region has the DNA TGTGCCAGCAGGGACCAGGGGACTGGTGGCTACACCTTC. It specifies CASRDQGTGGYTF.

A few counts support this clonotype. V gene TRBV29-1 combines with J gene TRBJ1-2, with a weak D call TRBD1 (5 bases). V was clipped by 4 bases and J by 2 bases, with 14 bases between them. This CDR3 is 14 amino acids long. Germline V lookup: CDR1 SQVTM, CDR2 ANQGSEA. The CDR3: CSVGAGAQNYGYTF. CDR3 DNA: TGCAGCGTTGGAGCCGGGGCGCAGAACTATGGCTACACCTTC.

CDR3 nucleotides: TGCAGTGCCCAGGGACAGGGGGCGGCGGAGCAGTACTTC. This translates into CSAQGQGAAEQYF. J is TRBJ2-7 and V is TRBV20-1; 12 bases are shared with TRBD1. This CDR3 comprises 13 residues. Germline V gene lookup returns CDR1 DFQATT and CDR2 SNEGSKA (reference sequence). The junction had 7 bases not matched to a gene; V was cut back by 6 bases and J by 7 bases.

In this sample, this clonotype turned up once. At one end the junction does not follow the germline gene, possibly because of a read error. The chain is built from TRBV20-1 and TRBJ2-5; 10 nucleotides align to TRBD2. The CDR3 totals 13 residues. Per the germline V gene, CDR1 is DFQATT and CDR2 is SNEGSKA (reference sequence). CDR3 protein: CNARPAGGETQYF. In DNA form, the CDR3 reads TGCAATGCTAGACCAGCGGGAGGGGAGACCCAGTACTTC.

Comments on this clonotype: One end of the junction does not line up with germline, which may come from a read error. The genes are TRBV7-3 and TRBJ1-3, with TRBD1 matching 9 bases. CDR1 is SGHTA, CDR2 FQGTGA, per germline. CDR3 length: 13 residues. The CDR3 spells CASSVRDRDTMYF. The CDR3 region has the DNA TGTGCCAGCAGCGTCCGGGACAGGGACACCATGTATTTT.

CDR3 sequence reads: CASSELIGQGTEAFF. CDR3 DNA sequence: TGCGCCAGCAGTGAGCTGATTGGACAGGGCACTGAAGCTTTCTTT. The rearrangement links TRBV10-2 to TRBJ1-1; 8 bases are a match to TRBD1. V shed 2 bases and J 4 bases; nucleotides not matched to a gene: 6. The CDR3 has 15 residues. The germline V gene encodes CDR1 WSHSY and CDR2 SAAADI.

The rearrangement uses TRBV5-6 and TRBJ1-1, with TRBD1 as a possible D gene (5 bases). CDR3 length: 13 amino acids. Trimming pared 4 bases from V and 7 bases from J, leaving 14 bases between. Germline-derived CDR1 and CDR2 are SGHDT and YYEEEE. CDR3 protein: CASSDRGTDEAFF. The CDR3 coding sequence is TGTGCCAGCAGCGACCGCGGGACGGATGAAGCTTTCTTT.

Remarks on this clonotype: It may be a read error: a sequence one base away is much more abundant. Without the conserved terminal phenylalanine or tryptophan, this CDR3 likely stems from a read error. The rearrangement joins TRBV12-3 or TRBV12-4 to TRBJ1-2; 9 bases align to TRBD1. The CDR3 has 14 residues. V lost 5 bases and J lost 2; bases outside the gene matches: 3. The CDR3 DNA reads TGTGCCAGCAGTGGGACAGGGATGAACTATGGCTACACCTCC. Protein sequence: CASSGTGMNYGYTS.

The CDR3 region is CASSFVNVLTF. CDR3 in DNA: TGTGCCAGCAGCTTTGTCAACGTCCTGACTTTC. The chain couples TRBV7-2 to TRBJ2-6; D remains ambiguous. The CDR3 is made up of 11 amino acids. The germline CDR1 and CDR2 sequences are SGHTA and FQGNSA. Trimming removed 3 bases from V and 9 bases from J, with 3 bases in between.

J is TRBJ2-5 and V is TRBV7-9, with 10 positions matching TRBD1. Germline loops: CDR1 SEHNR, CDR2 FQNEAQ (reference sequence). V lost 6 bases, J lost 5 bases, and 6 bases stayed unmatched. This CDR3 is 14 amino acids long. The chain's CDR3 is CASRRQGALETQYF. The CDR3 bases are TGTGCCAGCAGAAGACAGGGGGCATTGGAGACCCAGTACTTC.

This clonotype was seen a handful of times. The chain is built from TRBV20-1 and TRBJ2-3; D not certain. The CDR3 length is 14 residues. CDR1 DFQATT and CDR2 SNEGSKA come from the germline V gene (reference sequence). V shed 0 bases and J shed 2 bases, with 9 bases lying between them. The CDR3 DNA reads TGCAGTGCTAGAGATCGGCGACTCACAGATACGCAGTATTTT. Translating it yields CSARDRRLTDTQYF.

In its sample, this clonotype was seen many times. The V call is TRBV15, the J call TRBJ2-7; weak D call: TRBD1 (5 bases). V was pared by 0 bases and J by 3 bases, with 9 bases between. Germline loops: CDR1 LNHNV, CDR2 YYDKDF (reference sequence). CDR3 length: 14 amino acids. The CDR3 protein is CATSREQGGYEQYF. The CDR3 coding sequence is TGTGCCACCAGCAGAGAGCAGGGTGGCTACGAGCAGTACTTC.

This clonotype was seen repeatedly, ten times or more. The V and J genes are TRBV10-3 and TRBJ2-5, with TRBD1 matching over 7 bases. The V gene's germline CDR1 is ENHRY and CDR2 SYGVKD. Unmatched junction bases numbered 0, after V lost 2 bases and J lost 3 bases. This CDR3 spans 13 amino acids. CDR3 sequence: CAISEGTEETQYF. The CDR3 DNA sequence: TGTGCCATCAGTGAGGGGACAGAAGAGACCCAGTACTTC.

This clonotype was seen ten or more times. The chain uses TRBV2 and TRBJ1-2, with 7 bases fitting TRBD1. V was pared by 5 bases and J by 4 bases, with 4 bases of the junction left unmatched. This CDR3 is built from 13 residues. CDR1 is SNHLY and CDR2 is FYNNEI in the germline V gene. CDR3 sequence: CASSSDRAYGYTF. Written as DNA, the CDR3 is TGTGCCAGCAGTTCAGACAGGGCCTATGGCTACACCTTC.